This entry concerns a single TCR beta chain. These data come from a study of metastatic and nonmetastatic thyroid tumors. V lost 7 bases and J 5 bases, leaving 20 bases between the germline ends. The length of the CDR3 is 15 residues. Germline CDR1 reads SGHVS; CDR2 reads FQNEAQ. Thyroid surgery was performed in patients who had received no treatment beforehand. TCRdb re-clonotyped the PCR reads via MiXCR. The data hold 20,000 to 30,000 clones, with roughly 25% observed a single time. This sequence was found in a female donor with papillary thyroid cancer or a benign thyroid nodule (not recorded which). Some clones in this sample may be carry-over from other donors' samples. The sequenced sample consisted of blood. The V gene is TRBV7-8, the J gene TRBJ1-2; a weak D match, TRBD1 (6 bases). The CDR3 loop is CASTHELQGSYGYTF. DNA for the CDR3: TGTGCCAGCACCCACGAGCTTCAGGGGTCGTATGGCTACACCTTC.